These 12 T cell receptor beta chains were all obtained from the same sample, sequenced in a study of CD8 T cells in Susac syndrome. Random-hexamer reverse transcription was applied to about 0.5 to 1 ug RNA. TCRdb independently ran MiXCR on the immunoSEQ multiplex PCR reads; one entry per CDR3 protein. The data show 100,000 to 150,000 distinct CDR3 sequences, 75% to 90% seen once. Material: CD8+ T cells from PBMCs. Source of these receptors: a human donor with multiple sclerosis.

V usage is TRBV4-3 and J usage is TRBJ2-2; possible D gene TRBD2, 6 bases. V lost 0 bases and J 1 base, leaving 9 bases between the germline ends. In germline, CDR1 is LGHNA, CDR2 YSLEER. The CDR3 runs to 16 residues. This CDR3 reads CASSQDGGVNTGELFF. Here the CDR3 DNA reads TGCGCCAGCAGCCAAGATGGAGGGGTGAACACCGGGGAGCTGTTTTTT.

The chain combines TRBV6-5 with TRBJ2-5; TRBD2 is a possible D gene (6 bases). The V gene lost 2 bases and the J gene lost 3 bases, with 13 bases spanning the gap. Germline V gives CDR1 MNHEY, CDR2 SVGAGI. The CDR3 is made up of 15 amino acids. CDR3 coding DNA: TGTGCCAGCAGTTACGCCTCGGGGGTTGAAGAGACCCAGTACTTC. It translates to CASSYASGVEETQYF.

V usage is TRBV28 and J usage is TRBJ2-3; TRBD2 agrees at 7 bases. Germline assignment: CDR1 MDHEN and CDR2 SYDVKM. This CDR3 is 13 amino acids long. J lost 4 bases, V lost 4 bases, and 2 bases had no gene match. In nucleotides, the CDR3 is TGTGCCAGCAGTTCCACTAGCGCAGATACGCAGTATTTT. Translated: CASSSTSADTQYF.

The CDR3 nucleotides are TGTGCCAGCAGTGAACGTTTGAGGACACGGAATCAGCCCCAGCATTTT. Protein: CASSERLRTRNQPQHF. This chain links TRBV2 with TRBJ1-5, with a possible D match to TRBD1 (5 bases). The germline V gene has CDR1 SNHLY and CDR2 FYNNEI. This CDR3 contains 16 residues. The V end lost 2 bases, the J end lost 4 bases, and 15 bases lay between the germline ends.

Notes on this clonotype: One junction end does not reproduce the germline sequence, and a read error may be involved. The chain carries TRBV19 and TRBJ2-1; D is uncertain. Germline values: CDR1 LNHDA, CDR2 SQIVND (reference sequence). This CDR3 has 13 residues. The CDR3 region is CASSMSWYNEQLF. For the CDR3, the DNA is TGTGCCAGTAGTATGTCGTGGTACAATGAGCAGCTCTTC.

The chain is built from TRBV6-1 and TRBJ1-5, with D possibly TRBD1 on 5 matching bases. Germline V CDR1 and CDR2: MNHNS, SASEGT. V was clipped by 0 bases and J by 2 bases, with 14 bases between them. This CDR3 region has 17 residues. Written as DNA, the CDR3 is TGTGCCAGCAGTGAAGCAGGAAGGGGTGTTGGCAATCAGCCCCAGCATTTT. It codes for CASSEAGRGVGNQPQHF.

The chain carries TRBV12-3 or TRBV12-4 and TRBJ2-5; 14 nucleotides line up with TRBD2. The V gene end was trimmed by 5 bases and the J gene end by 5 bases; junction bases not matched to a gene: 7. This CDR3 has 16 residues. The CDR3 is CASSPRLAGGGETQYF. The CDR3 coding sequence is TGTGCCAGCAGTCCCCGACTAGCGGGAGGGGGCGAGACCCAGTACTTC.

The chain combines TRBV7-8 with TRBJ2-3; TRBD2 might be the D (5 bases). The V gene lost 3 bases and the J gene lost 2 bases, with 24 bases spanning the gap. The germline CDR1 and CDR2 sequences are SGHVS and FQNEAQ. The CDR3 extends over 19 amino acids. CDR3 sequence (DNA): TGTGCCAGCAGCTTCCCCGGGATAATAATCGGAGACCCCACAGATACGCAGTATTTT. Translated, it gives CASSFPGIIIGDPTDTQYF.

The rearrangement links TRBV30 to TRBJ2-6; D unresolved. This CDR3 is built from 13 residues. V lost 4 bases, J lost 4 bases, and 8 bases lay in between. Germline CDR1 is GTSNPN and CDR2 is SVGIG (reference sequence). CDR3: CAWIGVGANVLTF. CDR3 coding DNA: TGTGCCTGGATTGGGGTAGGGGCCAACGTCCTGACTTTC.

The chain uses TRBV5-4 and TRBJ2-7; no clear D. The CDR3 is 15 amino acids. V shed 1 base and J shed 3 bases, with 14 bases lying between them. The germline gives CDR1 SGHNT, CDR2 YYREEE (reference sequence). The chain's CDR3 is CASSLTPTELYEQYV. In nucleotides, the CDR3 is TGTGCCAGCAGCTTGACCCCAACGGAACTCTACGAGCAGTACGTC.

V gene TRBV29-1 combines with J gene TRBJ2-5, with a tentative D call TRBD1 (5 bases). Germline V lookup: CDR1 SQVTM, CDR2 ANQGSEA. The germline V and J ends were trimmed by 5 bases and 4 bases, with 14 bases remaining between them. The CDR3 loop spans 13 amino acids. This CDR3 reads CSVSLQGGETQYF. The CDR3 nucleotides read TGCAGCGTTTCACTCCAGGGTGGAGAGACCCAGTACTTC.

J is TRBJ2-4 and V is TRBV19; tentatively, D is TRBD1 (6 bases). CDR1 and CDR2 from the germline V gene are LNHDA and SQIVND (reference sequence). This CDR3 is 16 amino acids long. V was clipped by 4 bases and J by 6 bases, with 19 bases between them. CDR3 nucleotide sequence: TGTGCCAGTAGTAAACCCACAGGGTCCCCAACAAACATTCAGTACTTC. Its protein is CASSKPTGSPTNIQYF. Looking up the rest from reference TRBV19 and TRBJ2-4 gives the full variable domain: DGGITQSPKYLFRKEGQNVTLSCEQNLNHDAMYWYRQDPGQGLRLIYYSQIVNDFQKGDIAEGYSVSREKKESFPLTVTSAQKNPTAFYLCASSKPTGSPTNIQYFGAGTRLSVL.